These 22 T cell receptor beta chains share one sample of origin, sequenced in a study of blood T cell repertoires in COVID-19 (dated by TCRdb to the early 2020s). Libraries came from the immunoSEQ multiplex PCR assay. Imported from immuneACCESS, the table was reduced by TCRdb to in-frame sequences with V and J called. These copies leave out some clones; in studies compared against another copy, an unresolved V gene accounts for under half, and the cause of the remainder is not known. This sample gives 200,000 or so clones in total; around four fifths of them show up just once. 5% to 6.5% of the sample is held by the ten biggest clonotypes. Sequenced input: peripheral blood. All receptors derive from a woman in her sixties or seventies who had recovered from COVID-19.

The CDR3 DNA sequence: TGTGCCTGGAGTGTACTTCCGGGGGGTCTGAATGAGCAGTTCTTC. Encoded protein: CAWSVLPGGLNEQFF. The gene calls are TRBV30 and TRBJ2-1; 7 bases agree with TRBD2. V shed 0 bases, J shed 7 bases, and the junction held 9 bases outside the gene matches. CDR3 length: 15 amino acids. CDR1 and CDR2 (germline): GTSNPN, SVGIG (reference sequence).

This chain joins TRBV11-2 and TRBJ2-7; D is undetermined. Trimming stripped 6 bases from V and 5 bases from J, with 11 bases between. Germline lookup yields CDR1 SGHAT and CDR2 FQNNGV. The CDR3 spans 12 residues. Here the CDR3 DNA reads TGTGCCAGCAGGCGGATGCGGCACGAGCAGTACTTC. Amino acids: CASRRMRHEQYF.

This rearrangement joins TRBV11-1 to TRBJ1-3, with D unresolved. The CDR3 extends over 16 amino acids. Germline assignment: CDR1 SGHAT and CDR2 FQDESV (reference sequence). Trimming removed 4 bases from V and 3 bases from J, with 16 bases in between. The CDR3 region is CASSSLGSVIGNTIYF. For the CDR3, the DNA is TGTGCCAGCAGCTCCCTCGGGTCGGTGATTGGAAACACCATATATTTT. Full variable domain (remainder filled in from reference TRBV11-1 and TRBJ1-3): EAEVAQSPRYKITEKSQAVAFWCDPISGHATLYWYRQILGQGPELLVQFQDESVVDDSQLPKDRFSAERLKGVDSTLKIQPAELGDSAMYLCASSSLGSVIGNTIYFGEGSWLTVV.

V and J are TRBV4-1 and TRBJ2-7; 15 bases line up with TRBD2. V was clipped by 5 bases and J by 2 bases; unmatched bases: 4. The CDR3 extends over 16 amino acids. Germline CDR1 and CDR2: MGHRA and YSYEKL. CDR3 in amino acids: CASSTRTSGGAYEQYF. In DNA form, the CDR3 reads TGCGCCAGCAGCACTAGGACTAGCGGGGGGGCCTACGAGCAGTACTTC.

The chain employs TRBV7-6 and TRBJ2-7; maybe TRBD1 (5 bases). This CDR3 spans 15 amino acids. Germline loops: CDR1 SGHVS, CDR2 FNYEAQ. Trimming pared 1 base from V and 2 bases from J, leaving 12 bases between. The CDR3 is CASSLEQGRAYEQYF. The CDR3, as DNA: TGTGCCAGCAGCTTAGAGCAGGGAAGGGCCTACGAGCAGTACTTC.

The chain employs TRBV10-3 and TRBJ1-1; TRBD1 matches at 8 bases. Germline loops: CDR1 ENHRY, CDR2 SYGVKD. Losses at the gene ends were 7 bases for V and 3 bases for J; bases not matched to a gene: 4. The CDR3 loop spans 13 amino acids. CDR3 sequence: CAITLDRDTEAFF. Written as DNA, the CDR3 is TGTGCCATCACCCTGGACAGGGACACTGAAGCTTTCTTT.

V usage is TRBV4-1 and J usage is TRBJ1-2; possible D gene TRBD1, 5 bases. The germline gives CDR1 MGHRA, CDR2 YSYEKL. Deletions cut 4 bases from V and 6 bases from J, with 15 bases between. The CDR3 length is 14 residues. CDR3 amino acids: CASSPPGGGNGYTF. CDR3 nucleotides: TGCGCCAGCAGCCCCCCCGGGGGGGGAAATGGCTACACCTTC.

The chain uses TRBV9 and TRBJ2-7; 9 nucleotides match TRBD1. V shed 0 bases, J shed 3 bases, and the junction held 7 bases outside the gene matches. This CDR3 has 16 residues. Germline CDR1 SGDLS, CDR2 YYNGEE. The CDR3 bases are TGTGCCAGCAGCGTAGGCCCGGGACAGGGACACTACGAGCAGTACTTC. As protein: CASSVGPGQGHYEQYF.

This chain joins TRBV7-9 and TRBJ2-7, with D perhaps TRBD1 (6 bases). CDR1 is SEHNR and CDR2 is FQNEAQ in the germline V gene (reference sequence). The CDR3 sequence is 16 residues long. V lost 3 bases, J lost 3 bases, and 18 bases lay in between. This chain's CDR3 is CASSLPPGHTNYEQYF. In DNA form, the CDR3 reads TGTGCCAGCAGCTTGCCCCCGGGACACACCAACTACGAGCAGTACTTC. Full variable domain (remainder filled in from reference TRBV7-9 and TRBJ2-7): DTGVSQNPRHKITKRGQNVTFRCDPISEHNRLYWYRQTLGQGPEFLTYFQNEAQLEKSRLLSDRFSAERPKGSFSTLEIQRTEQGDSAMYLCASSLPPGHTNYEQYFGPGTRLTVT.

This clone was observed a single time. J is TRBJ1-1 and V is TRBV7-8, with 7 bases aligning to TRBD1. V was pared by 5 bases and J by 11 bases, with 11 bases of the junction left unmatched. Germline V CDR1 and CDR2: SGHVS, FQNEAQ. This CDR3 is built from 13 residues. The CDR3 sequence is CASSPADREAAFF. CDR3 DNA: TGTGCCAGCAGCCCGGCAGACAGGGAGGCGGCTTTCTTT.

The V call is TRBV10-3, the J call TRBJ2-3; tentatively, D is TRBD1 (6 bases). Germline loops: CDR1 ENHRY, CDR2 SYGVKD. Trimming removed 7 bases at V and 1 base at J, with 12 bases between. This CDR3 is 14 amino acids long. The CDR3 sequence: CAITWTERTDTQYF. CDR3 DNA sequence: TGTGCCATCACCTGGACAGAACGCACAGATACGCAGTATTTT.

The chain is built from TRBV5-1 and TRBJ2-3, with 7 bases identical to TRBD1. Germline V lookup: CDR1 SGHRS, CDR2 YFSETQ. This CDR3 region has 17 residues. Trimming removed 0 bases from V and 2 bases from J; junction bases left unmatched: 9. The CDR3 reads CASSLDTQGTYTDTQYF. The DNA of the CDR3 is TGCGCCAGCAGCTTGGACACACAGGGGACCTACACAGATACGCAGTATTTT.

The rearrangement links TRBV4-1 to TRBJ1-1; 9 bases align to TRBD1. V dropped 0 bases and J dropped 4; count of bases not matched to a gene: 12. The germline V gene encodes CDR1 MGHRA and CDR2 YSYEKL. The CDR3 is 18 amino acids. The CDR3 is CASSQDSRQGVVGTEAFF. The CDR3 DNA reads TGCGCCAGCAGCCAAGATTCCCGACAGGGGGTTGTGGGCACTGAAGCTTTCTTT.

This chain uses TRBV11-2 with TRBJ1-2; 7 bases agree with TRBD1. Germline assignment: CDR1 SGHAT and CDR2 FQNNGV. V trimming: 6 bases; J trimming: 2 bases; junction bases outside the gene matches: 3. The CDR3 consists of 13 residues. The CDR3: CASSSGQNYGYTF. The CDR3 DNA reads as TGTGCCAGCAGTTCGGGACAGAACTATGGCTACACCTTC. The full variable domain, rest sourced from reference TRBV11-2 and TRBJ1-2, is EAGVAQSPRYKIIEKRQSVAFWCNPISGHATLYWYQQILGQGPKLLIQFQNNGVVDDSQLPKDRFSAERLKGVDSTLKIQPAKLEDSAVYLCASSSGQNYGYTFGSGTRLTVV.

The V and J genes are TRBV14 and TRBJ2-2; no clear D gene. Germline loops: CDR1 SGHDN, CDR2 FVKESK. The V end lost 2 bases, the J end lost 1 base, and 5 bases lay between the germline ends. This CDR3 has 14 residues. The CDR3 coding sequence is TGTGCCAGCAGCCAATCTAGGAACACCGGGGAGCTGTTTTTT. This translates into CASSQSRNTGELFF.

This rearrangement joins TRBV7-2 to TRBJ2-5; 12 nucleotides align to TRBD1. This CDR3 spans 16 amino acids. Germline CDR1 reads SGHTA; CDR2 reads FQGNSA. Germline trimming cut 5 bases from V and 6 bases from J; bases unmatched to any gene: 10. CDR3 sequence (DNA): TGTGCCAGCAGCAACAAGGGACAGGGGGCCGGAAAGACCCAGTACTTC. As protein: CASSNKGQGAGKTQYF.

The chain links TRBV5-4 to TRBJ2-1; D ambiguous. The CDR3 consists of 16 residues. Trimming left V 0 bases short and J 2 bases short, with 12 bases between. CDR1 and CDR2 from the germline V gene are SGHNT and YYREEE (reference sequence). The CDR3 bases are TGTGCCAGCAGCTTGGGACTCATTGGCCCCTACAATGAGCAGTTCTTC. This codes for CASSLGLIGPYNEQFF. The variable domain in full, completed from reference TRBV5-4 and TRBJ2-1, reads ETGVTQSPTHLIKTRGQQVTLRCSSQSGHNTVSWYQQALGQGPQFIFQYYREEENGRGNFPPRFSGLQFPNYSSELNVNALELDDSALYLCASSLGLIGPYNEQFFGPGTRLTVL.

The rearrangement uses TRBV18 and TRBJ1-6; D perhaps matches TRBD1 (5 bases). This CDR3 is 15 amino acids long. V lost 3 bases and J lost 7, with 13 bases in between. CDR1 and CDR2 from the germline V gene are KGHSH and LQKENI. The CDR3 spells CASSPTTAINSPLHF. CDR3 DNA: TGTGCCAGCTCACCGACGACAGCAATCAATTCACCCCTCCACTTT.

The table lists this clone with a few counts. The chain links TRBV30 to TRBJ1-3; perhaps TRBD1 as D (5 bases). V was trimmed by 4 bases and J by 0 bases, leaving 16 bases between them. Per the germline V gene, CDR1 is GTSNPN and CDR2 is SVGIG (reference sequence). The CDR3 totals 16 residues. The DNA for the CDR3 is TGTGCCTGGACCCCGACAGCCACCAGCTCTGGAAACACCATATATTTT. This sequence encodes CAWTPTATSSGNTIYF.

The chain joins TRBV3-1 (or the pseudogene TRBV3-2) to TRBJ1-4; 10 bases fit TRBD1. V trimming: 5 bases; J trimming: 7 bases; junction bases outside the gene matches: 7. Germline CDR1 LGHDT, CDR2 YNNKEL (reference sequence). The CDR3 runs to 15 residues. CDR3: CASSMLRDRGEKLFF. The CDR3 DNA reads as TGTGCCAGCAGCATGCTCCGGGACAGGGGTGAAAAACTGTTTTTT.

V usage is TRBV4-2 and J usage is TRBJ2-7; the match to TRBD2 covers 9 bases. J lost 5 bases, V lost 4 bases, and 9 bases had no gene match. This CDR3 comprises 15 residues. CDR1 is LGHNA, CDR2 YNFKEQ, per germline. The CDR3 spells CASSPRGGAPNEQYF. The CDR3 DNA reads TGTGCCAGCAGCCCGCGGGGGGGGGCGCCGAACGAGCAGTACTTC.

The chain has TRBV14 and TRBJ2-7, with 7 positions matching TRBD1. J was trimmed by 2 bases and V by 1 base; bases with no gene match: 5. The CDR3 has 15 residues. CDR1 and CDR2 (germline): SGHDN, FVKESK. The CDR3 protein is CASSQGVGTAYEQYF. The CDR3 DNA follows: TGTGCCAGCAGCCAAGGGGTTGGGACAGCCTACGAGCAGTACTTC.